The 3 T cell receptor beta chains listed next were all sequenced from one sample in a study of blood T cell repertoires in COVID-19. This table comes from immunoSEQ multiplex PCR, and its TCRdb copy is limited to in-frame clones, with some not included. The sample carries 40,000 to 55,000 clones, less than 90% recorded once. The sequenced sample was peripheral blood. The receptors here all came from a human donor in a cohort sampled during active COVID-19.

The V gene is TRBV30, the J gene TRBJ2-2; possible D gene TRBD2, 6 bases. The CDR3 has 13 residues. CDR1 and CDR2 from the germline V gene are GTSNPN and SVGIG (reference sequence). V gave up 5 bases and J gave up 3 bases, with 10 bases separating them. CDR3 nucleotides: TGTGCCTGGGGGGACTTTCACACCGGGGAGCTGTTTTTT. Its translation is CAWGDFHTGELFF.

This clone has a handful of counts. The chain employs TRBV9 and TRBJ2-5; 9 nucleotides line up with TRBD1. The CDR3 loop spans 16 amino acids. Germline CDR1 reads SGDLS; CDR2 reads YYNGEE. V was clipped by 0 bases and J by 1 base; unmatched bases: 4. For the CDR3, the DNA is TGTGCCAGCAGCGTAGAGGGACAGGGCACCCAAGAGACCCAGTACTTC. This encodes CASSVEGQGTQETQYF.

This chain links TRBV10-1 with TRBJ2-7; D might be TRBD1 (6 bases). The CDR3 consists of 14 residues. V lost 7 bases, J lost 0 bases, and 13 bases lay in between. Germline V gene sequence: CDR1 WNHNN, CDR2 SYGVQD (reference sequence). In DNA form, the CDR3 reads TGCGCCAGCATTTGGACAGAAAGCTCCTACGAGCAGTACGTC. Its protein is CASIWTESSYEQYV.